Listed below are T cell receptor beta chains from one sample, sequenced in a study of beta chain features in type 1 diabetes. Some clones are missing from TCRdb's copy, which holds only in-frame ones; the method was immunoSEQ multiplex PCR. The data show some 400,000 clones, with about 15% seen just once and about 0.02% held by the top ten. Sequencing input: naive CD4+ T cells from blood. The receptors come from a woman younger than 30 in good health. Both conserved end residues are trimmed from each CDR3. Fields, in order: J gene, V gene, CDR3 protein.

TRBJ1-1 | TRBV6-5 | ASSSPIQEGAF
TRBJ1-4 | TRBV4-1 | ASSQDRGPEKLF
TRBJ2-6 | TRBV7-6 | ASSLTGALHSGANVLT
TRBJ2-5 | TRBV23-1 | ASSQSAGDLYQETQY
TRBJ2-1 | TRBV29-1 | SVPGGQWISNEQF
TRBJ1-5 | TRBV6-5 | ASSYSLERSQPQH
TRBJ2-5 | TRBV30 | AWSILETQY
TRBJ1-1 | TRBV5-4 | ASSFKPNMNTEAF
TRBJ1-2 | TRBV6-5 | ASSQHRRDYGYT
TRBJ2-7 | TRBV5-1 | ASSLEGQGPYEQY
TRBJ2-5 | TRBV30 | AWSRGRGNQETQY
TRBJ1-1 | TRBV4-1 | ASSLLPDTEAF
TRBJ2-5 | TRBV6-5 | ASSSDSATQY
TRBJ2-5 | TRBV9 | ASSTLLGTGVPIQY
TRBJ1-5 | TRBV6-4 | ASSVEEGNQPQH
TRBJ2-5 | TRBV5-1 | ASSAGQYQETQY
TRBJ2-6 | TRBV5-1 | ASSFSYSGANVLT
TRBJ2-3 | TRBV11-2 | ASSFSNLADTQY
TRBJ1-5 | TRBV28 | ASRYRGVQPQH